The T cell receptor (beta chain) described here comes from a study of Ad26.COV2.S vaccination and SARS-CoV-2 variants. Germline V gives CDR1 SGDLS, CDR2 YYNGEE. V shed 0 bases, J shed 6 bases, and the junction held 18 bases outside the gene matches. This CDR3 has 19 amino acids. Clones were read by immunoSEQ multiplex PCR, and TCRdb kept only the in-frame ones, dropping some. Of 300,000 to 400,000 clones in the sample, roughly 84% were seen once. Treatment: around 19 received Ad26.COV2.S at low or high dose, single or two shots; roughly 5 received placebo; per-sample allocation not given. It was on day 63 after the first vaccine or placebo injection that samples were taken. Vaccination used an Ad26 vector expressing Wuhan-strain SARS-CoV-2 spike.

The starting material was peripheral blood, obtained in a trial of Ad26.COV2.S vaccine versus placebo. This clonotype originated in a person aged 18-60 years who received the Ad26.COV2.S COVID-19 vaccine or a placebo. The J gene is TRBJ2-7, the V gene TRBV9; 10 positions agree with TRBD2. CDR3 sequence: CASSVAGGAASGSESEQYF. The CDR3 coding sequence is TGTGCCAGCAGCGTAGCAGGGGGCGCCGCTAGCGGGAGTGAGTCCGAGCAGTACTTC.